Presented here are 28 T cell receptor beta chains from one specimen sequenced in a study of early T cells in non-severe SARS-CoV-2 infection. TCRdb analysed the 5' RACE reads with MiXCR anew, one entry per CDR3 protein. The sample includes about 90,000 distinct CDR3 sequences, roughly an eighth of them seen just once. Sequenced: whole blood. The receptors shown here come from an adult who was a healthcare worker with PCR-confirmed SARS-CoV-2 infection or an uninfected control (not recorded which).

This clonotype was detected only a few times. The V gene is TRBV12-3 or TRBV12-4, the J gene TRBJ1-5, with 9 nucleotides matching TRBD1. V shed 6 bases, J shed 7 bases, and the junction held 7 bases outside the gene matches. The CDR3 is 14 amino acids. CDR3 sequence: CASSPGDREQPQHF. The CDR3 DNA sequence: TGTGCCAGCAGCCCTGGGGACAGGGAGCAGCCCCAGCATTTT.

In this sample, this clonotype turned up a few times. V gene TRBV10-3 combines with J gene TRBJ2-7, with 8 bases aligning to TRBD1. CDR3 length: 13 amino acids. Germline loops: CDR1 ENHRY, CDR2 SYGVKD. The V gene end was trimmed by 10 bases and the J gene end by 3 bases; junction bases not matched to a gene: 8. CDR3 in amino acids: CATRTGRNYEQYF. Here the CDR3 DNA reads TGTGCCACCCGGACAGGGCGCAACTACGAGCAGTACTTC.

This clonotype was observed a few times. This chain uses TRBV11-1 with TRBJ2-3; tentatively, D is TRBD1 or TRBD2 (5 bases each). CDR3 length: 16 amino acids. The germline V and J ends were trimmed by 5 bases and 6 bases, with 21 bases remaining between them. CDR1 is SGHAT, CDR2 FQDESV, per germline (reference sequence). Here the CDR3 reads CASSARLSGAQDTQYF. Written as DNA, the CDR3 is TGTGCCAGCAGCGCTAGGCTGTCCGGGGCCCAGGATACGCAGTATTTT.

This clonotype appeared a few times. The chain joins TRBV19 to TRBJ1-4, with 12 bases fitting TRBD1. Germline V gene lookup returns CDR1 LNHDA and CDR2 SQIVND (reference sequence). The V segment lost 8 bases and the J segment 5 bases; nucleotides outside the gene matches: 15. The CDR3 has 18 amino acids. This CDR3 is CASDGTGGPTSDNEKLFF. CDR3 bases: TGTGCCAGTGACGGGACAGGGGGCCCCACAAGCGACAATGAAAAACTGTTTTTT. Based on the CDR3 plus reference TRBV19 and TRBJ1-4, the full variable domain is DGGITQSPKYLFRKEGQNVTLSCEQNLNHDAMYWYRQDPGQGLRLIYYSQIVNDFQKGDIAEGYSVSREKKESFPLTVTSAQKNPTAFYLCASDGTGGPTSDNEKLFFGSGTQLSVL.

This clonotype was picked up one time. This chain links TRBV13 with TRBJ1-1, with D possibly being TRBD1 (5 bases). Germline V CDR1 and CDR2: PRHDT, FYEKMQ (reference sequence). There are 15 residues in the CDR3. Between the trimmed V and J ends, which lost 5 bases and 6 bases, there was a span of 19 bases. CDR3 sequence: CASSQWGTGGSEAFF. The CDR3 bases are TGTGCCAGCAGCCAGTGGGGGACCGGAGGCTCTGAAGCTTTCTTT.

This clonotype was detected a few times. The rearrangement joins TRBV25-1 to TRBJ1-5; possibly TRBD1 for D (6 bases). The CDR3 is 16 residues long. Germline V CDR1 and CDR2: MGHDK, SYGVNS. V was clipped by 5 bases and J by 0 bases, with 14 bases between them. CDR3 coding DNA: TGTGCCAGCAGTCGGGGGGGCGGATTTAGCAATCAGCCCCAGCATTTT. Protein product: CASSRGGGFSNQPQHF.

A few counts support this clonotype. The chain employs TRBV3-1 and TRBJ1-5; the match to TRBD1 covers 9 bases. Trimming took 3 bases from V and 1 from J; bases not matched to a gene: 7. The CDR3 is made up of 17 amino acids. Germline CDR1 reads LGHDT; CDR2 reads YNNKEL (reference sequence). The CDR3 DNA reads as TGTGCCAGCAGCCAGGGGACAGGGTTTGAAAGCAATCAGCCCCAGCATTTT. It codes for CASSQGTGFESNQPQHF.

The rearrangement links TRBV14 to TRBJ2-5, with TRBD2 identical over 12 bases. V lost 1 base to trimming and J lost 2 bases; unmatched junction nucleotides: 8. Germline CDR1 is SGHDN and CDR2 is FVKESK. The CDR3 loop spans 18 amino acids. CDR3 DNA: TGTGCCAGCAGCCAAGGATTTCTAGCGGGAGGGCCGCAAGAGACCCAGTACTTC. This sequence encodes CASSQGFLAGGPQETQYF. Together with reference TRBV14 and TRBJ2-5, the CDR3 gives the full variable domain: EAGVTQFPSHSVIEKGQTVTLRCDPISGHDNLYWYRRVMGKEIKFLLHFVKESKQDESGMPNNRFLAERTGGTYSTLKVQPAELEDSGVYFCASSQGFLAGGPQETQYFGPGTRLLVL.

This clonotype was seen more than once but under ten times. V and J are TRBV11-2 and TRBJ2-5, with D hard to call. The CDR3 loop spans 15 amino acids. Trimming cost V 0 bases and J 0 bases, with 8 bases left between them. Looked up from germline, CDR1 is SGHAT and CDR2 is FQNNGV. The CDR3 region is CASSLDLQYQETQYF. CDR3 bases: TGTGCCAGCAGCTTAGATTTACAGTACCAAGAGACCCAGTACTTC.

This clonotype was found a few times. In DNA form, the CDR3 reads TGTGCCACCAGTGACCCCGCACCGGGTCGAGCGGGCTTCACAGATACGCAGTATTTT. Its translation: CATSDPAPGRAGFTDTQYF. This rearrangement joins TRBV24-1 to TRBJ2-3; D may be TRBD2 (6 bases). The germline V and J ends were trimmed by 4 bases and 2 bases, with 24 bases remaining between them. The germline V gene has CDR1 KGHDR and CDR2 SFDVKD. The CDR3 runs to 19 residues.

The chain is built from TRBV28 and TRBJ1-1; D not resolved. The V and J ends lost 7 bases and 0 bases respectively, with 24 bases between them. The CDR3 length is 18 residues. Germline V gene sequence: CDR1 MDHEN, CDR2 SYDVKM. Here the CDR3 reads CASIFRRLSRLVNTEAFF. Here the CDR3 DNA reads TGTGCCAGCATCTTTCGCAGGTTGAGTCGCTTGGTGAACACTGAAGCTTTCTTT.

This clonotype was observed many times. CDR3 sequence: CASSPRRWAGSTEAFF. The DNA of the CDR3 is TGTGCCAGCAGCCCAAGACGGTGGGCGGGAAGTACTGAAGCTTTCTTT. The chain employs TRBV14 and TRBJ1-1; D uncertain. CDR1 and CDR2 from the germline V gene are SGHDN and FVKESK. This CDR3 has 16 amino acids. V dropped 4 bases and J dropped 5 bases, with 20 bases sitting between them.

This clonotype has a count of ten or more. The chain joins TRBV29-1 to TRBJ1-1, with D uncertain. V lost 1 base and J lost 10, with 22 bases in between. Germline lookup yields CDR1 SQVTM and CDR2 ANQGSEA. The CDR3 length is 15 residues. The CDR3 DNA reads TGCAGCGTTGAAGTTGTGGGCCTTAGATCGGTGCGAGCTTTCTTT. It is translated as CSVEVVGLRSVRAFF.

The chain employs TRBV29-1 and TRBJ2-5; 12 positions match TRBD1. V lost 5 bases and J lost 1; bases outside the gene matches: 2. Germline V gives CDR1 SQVTM, CDR2 ANQGSEA. The CDR3 extends over 14 amino acids. The CDR3 nucleotides are TGCAGCGTTAAGGGACAGGGGGCCCAAGAGACCCAGTACTTC. It yields the protein CSVKGQGAQETQYF.

The chain employs TRBV29-1 and TRBJ2-7; the match to TRBD2 covers 16 bases. From germline, CDR1 is SQVTM and CDR2 ANQGSEA. CDR3 length equals 17 residues. J gave up 7 bases and V 7 bases, and 16 bases lay outside the gene matches. In nucleotides, the CDR3 is TGCAGCGCCTATATATGGGGACTAGCGGGAGGGCCGGGGGAGCAGTACTTC. It yields the protein CSAYIWGLAGGPGEQYF.

The chain has TRBV5-4 and TRBJ2-7, with D unresolved. V lost 0 bases and J lost 1, with 8 bases in between. CDR3 length equals 14 residues. Per the germline V gene, CDR1 is SGHNT and CDR2 is YYREEE (reference sequence). The CDR3 nucleotides are TGTGCCAGCAGCTTGGGGACGGTTTCCTACGAGCAGTACTTC. This sequence encodes CASSLGTVSYEQYF.

The chain couples TRBV3-1 to TRBJ2-2; D may correspond to TRBD1 or TRBD2 (5 bases each). Trimming took 0 bases from V and 5 from J, leaving 7 bases between them. Germline V lookup: CDR1 LGHDT, CDR2 YNNKEL (reference sequence). This CDR3 contains 14 residues. The CDR3 loop reads CASSQDEGTGELFF. CDR3 nucleotide sequence: TGTGCCAGCAGCCAAGACGAGGGGACCGGGGAGCTGTTTTTT.

This clonotype was counted a few times. The V and J genes are TRBV9 and TRBJ1-2, with a weak D call TRBD1 (5 bases). CDR1 and CDR2 from the germline V gene are SGDLS and YYNGEE. The V and J ends lost 0 bases and 5 bases respectively, with 11 bases between them. The CDR3 totals 14 residues. The CDR3 here is CASSVGDDGYGYTF. The CDR3 nucleotides are TGTGCCAGCAGCGTAGGGGACGACGGATATGGCTACACCTTC.

This clonotype was observed a handful of times. CDR3 DNA: TGTGCCAGCAGCTTAGCTCAGTTAAAAAACATTCAGTACTTC. It codes for CASSLAQLKNIQYF. The chain uses TRBV7-2 and TRBJ2-4, with D unresolved. Germline CDR1 SGHTA, CDR2 FQGNSA. The CDR3 length is 14 residues. The ends were cut back, 0 bases at V and 4 bases at J, with 7 bases in the middle.

The chain's CDR3 is CSVDPTGSAETQYF. DNA of the CDR3: TGCAGCGTTGACCCGACAGGGTCCGCTGAGACCCAGTACTTC. V gene TRBV29-1 combines with J gene TRBJ2-5, with TRBD1 matching 7 bases. The CDR3 runs 14 residues. J lost 5 bases, V lost 3 bases, and 9 bases had no gene match. Germline loops: CDR1 SQVTM, CDR2 ANQGSEA. The full variable domain, in which reference TRBV29-1 and TRBJ2-5 provide the parts outside the CDR3, is SAVISQKPSRDICQRGTSLTIQCQVDSQVTMMFWYRQQPGQSLTLIATANQGSEATYESGFVIDKFPISRPNLTFSTLTVSNMSPEDSSIYLCSVDPTGSAETQYFGPGTRLLVL.

This clonotype was counted a few times. The chain carries TRBV29-1 and TRBJ2-3, with 14 bases aligning to TRBD2. After removal of 5 bases from V and 2 bases from J, the junction contained 9 bases not matched to a gene. Germline V lookup: CDR1 SQVTM, CDR2 ANQGSEA. The CDR3 length is 17 residues. CDR3 bases: TGCAGCGTTCCCGGGACTAGCGGGAGTCCTAACACAGATACGCAGTATTTT. It yields the protein CSVPGTSGSPNTDTQYF.

Written as DNA, the CDR3 is TGTGCCAGCAGCGTAGCTGGTAGAGGGGGAATCTATGGCTACACCTTC. Translating it yields CASSVAGRGGIYGYTF. The chain links TRBV9 to TRBJ1-2, with a weak D call TRBD1 (6 bases). V lost 0 bases, J lost 4 bases, and 16 bases lay in between. CDR1 and CDR2 from the germline V gene are SGDLS and YYNGEE. The CDR3 loop spans 16 amino acids.

The chain couples TRBV7-6 to TRBJ2-7; possible D gene TRBD2, 5 bases. Trimming removed 6 bases at V and 4 bases at J, with 19 bases between. This CDR3 region has 15 residues. Per the germline V gene, CDR1 is SGHVS and CDR2 is FNYEAQ. CDR3 nucleotide sequence: TGTGCCAGCAGTTTTATAGCGAGCCCCGTATACGAGCAGTACTTC. Amino acid sequence: CASSFIASPVYEQYF.

CDR3 DNA sequence: TGTGCCAGCAGTTTAATGGGGGGTAGAACTGAAGCTTTCTTT. It encodes CASSLMGGRTEAFF. V gene TRBV28 combines with J gene TRBJ1-1; a possible D gene is TRBD1 (5 bases). The CDR3 length is 14 residues. Trimming removed 2 bases at V and 5 bases at J, with 12 bases between. Germline-derived CDR1 and CDR2 are MDHEN and SYDVKM.

Only a few counts were recorded for this clonotype. This chain uses TRBV29-1 with TRBJ2-7, with unresolved D. Trimming pared 4 bases from V and 1 base from J, leaving 17 bases between. This CDR3 comprises 15 residues. Germline CDR1 is SQVTM and CDR2 is ANQGSEA. CDR3 sequence: CSVVRRAGQSYEQYF. CDR3 sequence (DNA): TGCAGCGTTGTCAGGAGAGCAGGCCAATCCTACGAGCAGTACTTC.

This clonotype was seen a few times. The CDR3 loop reads CSAVRTGPDKSFF. In DNA form, the CDR3 reads TGCAGTGCGGTTAGGACAGGCCCGGATAAATCTTTCTTT. This rearrangement joins TRBV20-1 to TRBJ1-1; 7 bases fit TRBD1. This CDR3 contains 13 residues. Losses at the gene ends were 6 bases for V and 12 bases for J; bases not matched to a gene: 16. Germline V gene sequence: CDR1 DFQATT, CDR2 SNEGSKA (reference sequence).

This clonotype has more than one count but fewer than ten. The chain couples TRBV29-1 to TRBJ2-2; no firm D call. This CDR3 region has 14 residues. V was trimmed by 3 bases and J by 0 bases, leaving 8 bases between them. Germline CDR1 SQVTM, CDR2 ANQGSEA. This CDR3 is CSVDLGANTGELFF. Here the CDR3 DNA reads TGCAGCGTTGATCTAGGCGCGAACACCGGGGAGCTGTTTTTT.

CDR3 sequence (DNA): TGTGCCAGCAGTTCCTCCCAAGGAGGGAGGTCACCCCTCCACTTT. As protein: CASSSSQGGRSPLHF. The chain recombines TRBV28 with TRBJ1-6; D is undetermined. The ends were cut back, 4 bases at V and 10 bases at J, with 17 bases in the middle. CDR3 length: 15 residues. Germline assignment: CDR1 MDHEN and CDR2 SYDVKM. The complete variable domain, with remaining parts taken from reference TRBV28 and TRBJ1-6, reads DVKVTQSSRYLVKRTGEKVFLECVQDMDHENMFWYRQDPGLGLRLIYFSYDVKMKEKGDIPEGYSVSREKKERFSLILESASTNQTSMYLCASSSSQGGRSPLHFGNGTRLTVT.